Listed below are T cell receptor beta chains from one sample, sequenced in a study of cytomegalovirus exposure and HLA in healthy donors. TCRdb's table, derived via immunoSEQ multiplex PCR, lists solely in-frame clones and lacks some. Here the sample spans about 97,000 clones, 75% being singletons. Sequencing was carried out using PBMCs. The origin of the receptors is a man in his fifties in good health and CMV-seronegative. Both conserved end residues are part of each CDR3. D genes are given only for firm matches. Where a row states a size, it is once, few, many or the class of an expanded clone; other rows omit it.

>TRBJ2-2|TRBV4-1|TRBD2|.
TGCGCCAGCAGCCAAGCCCAGCGGGGGGTTGACGGGGAGCTGTTTTTT
CASSQAQRGVDGELFF
>TRBJ2-7|TRBV9|.|.
TGTGCCAGCAGCCGCGGAGGGGGGGAGCCCCAGTACTTC
CASSRGGGEPQYF
>TRBJ2-3|TRBV5-1|.|once
TGCGCCAGCAGCCCTGAGGCCCCGCCAGATACGCAGTATTTT
CASSPEAPPDTQYF
>TRBJ2-4|TRBV19|.|.
TGTGCCAGTAGTATAGCCGAGCCAAAAAACATTCAGTACTTC
CASSIAEPKNIQYF
>TRBJ2-1|TRBV7-2|.|.
TGTGCCAGCAGCTTAGTGTCAGGGACAAATGAGCAGTTCTTC
CASSLVSGTNEQFF
>TRBJ2-1|TRBV28|.|.
TGTGCCAGCAGTAGACATACCGACAGGAATGAGCAGTTCTTC
CASSRHTDRNEQFF
>TRBJ2-5|TRBV5-1|TRBD1|.
TGCGCCAGCAGCTCGACAGGGGTGGAGACCCAGTACTTC
CASSSTGVETQYF
>TRBJ2-2|TRBV7-6|.|few
TGTGCCAGCACCGAAAGGGCGGGGAACACCGGGGAGCTGTTTTTT
CASTERAGNTGELFF
>TRBJ1-4|TRBV5-1|TRBD1|once
TGCGCCAGCAGCTTGGCAGGGGGCAACGAAAAACTGTTTTTT
CASSLAGGNEKLFF
>TRBJ2-7|TRBV9|.|few
TGTGCCAGCAGCGGTGTTTCGGGAAGGAACGAGCAGTACTTC
CASSGVSGRNEQYF
>TRBJ2-5|TRBV29-1|.|.
TGCAGCGCCCCTTATTCAGAGACCCAGTACTTC
CSAPYSETQYF
>TRBJ2-1|TRBV25-1|TRBD2|once
TGTGCCAGCAGTCCATGGACTAGCGGTTCCTACAATGAGCAGTTCTTC
CASSPWTSGSYNEQFF
>TRBJ1-2|TRBV4-3|TRBD1|.
TGCGCCAGCAGCCAAGATTATGGGACAGGTCGGTATGGCTACGCCTTC
CASSQDYGTGRYGYAF
>TRBJ1-5|TRBV7-9|TRBD1|.
TGTGCCAGCAGCTTAGGGACAGGCTACAATCAGCCCCAGCATTTT
CASSLGTGYNQPQHF
>TRBJ2-7|TRBV5-1|TRBD1|few
TGCGCCAGCAGCCGGGGACAGAGCTACGAGCAGTACTTC
CASSRGQSYEQYF
>TRBJ1-1|TRBV7-9|.|.
TGTGCCAGCAGCCCTCAGGGGTTGAACACTGAAGCTTTCTTT
CASSPQGLNTEAFF
>TRBJ2-2|TRBV28|.|few
TGTGCCAGCATTCCCGAACAGGACACCGGGGAGCTGTTTTTT
CASIPEQDTGELFF
>TRBJ1-1|TRBV13|.|.
TGTGCCAGCAGCCCTGGACAGAACACTGAAGCTTTCTTT
CASSPGQNTEAFF
>TRBJ2-1|TRBV5-1|.|.
TGCGCCAGCAGCTTGGTTGGGGCGACTTACAATGAGCAGTTCTTC
CASSLVGATYNEQFF
>TRBJ2-7|TRBV28|.|.
TGTGCCAGCCGACCTCAACTGGGAGCGCACGAGCAGTACTTC
CASRPQLGAHEQYF
>TRBJ2-7|TRBV16|TRBD1|.
TGTGCCAGCAGTACAGGGGTTATGAGCTCCTACGAGCAGTACTTC
CASSTGVMSSYEQYF
>TRBJ1-1|TRBV19|.|.
TGTGCCAGTAGCGATGGACAGCCCTGGGTTGGCACTGAAGCTTTCTTT
CASSDGQPWVGTEAFF
>TRBJ2-3|TRBV6-5|.|.
TGTGCCAGCAGTTACCAAGGACAGGAGGGAGATACGCAGTATTTT
CASSYQGQEGDTQYF